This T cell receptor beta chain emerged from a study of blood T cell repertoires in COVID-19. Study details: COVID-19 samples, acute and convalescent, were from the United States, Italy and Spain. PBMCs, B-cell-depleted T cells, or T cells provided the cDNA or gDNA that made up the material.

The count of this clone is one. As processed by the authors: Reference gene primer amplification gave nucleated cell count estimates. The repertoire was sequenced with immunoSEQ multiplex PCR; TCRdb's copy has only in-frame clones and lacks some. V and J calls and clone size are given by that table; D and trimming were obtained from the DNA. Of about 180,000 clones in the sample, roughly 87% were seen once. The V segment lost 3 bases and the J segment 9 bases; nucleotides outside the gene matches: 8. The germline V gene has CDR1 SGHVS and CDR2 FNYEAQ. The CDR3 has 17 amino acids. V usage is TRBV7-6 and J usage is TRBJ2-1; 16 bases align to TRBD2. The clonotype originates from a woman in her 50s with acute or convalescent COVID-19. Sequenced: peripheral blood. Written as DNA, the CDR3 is TGTGCCAGCAGCTTCGGGACTAGCGGGGGGGATCGGGGTGAGCAGTTCTTC. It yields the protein CASSFGTSGGDRGEQFF.